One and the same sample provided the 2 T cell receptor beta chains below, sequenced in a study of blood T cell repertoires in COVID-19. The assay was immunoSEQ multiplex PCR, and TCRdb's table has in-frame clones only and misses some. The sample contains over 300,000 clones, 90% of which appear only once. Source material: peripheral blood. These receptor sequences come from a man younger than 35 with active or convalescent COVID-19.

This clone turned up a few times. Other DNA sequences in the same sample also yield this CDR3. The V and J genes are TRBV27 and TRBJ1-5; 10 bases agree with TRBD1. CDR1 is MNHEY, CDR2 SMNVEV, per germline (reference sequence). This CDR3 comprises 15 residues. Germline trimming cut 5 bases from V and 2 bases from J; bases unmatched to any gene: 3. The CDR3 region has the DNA TGTGCCAGCAGTCCGGGGACAGGGGGCAATCAGCCCCAGCATTTT. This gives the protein CASSPGTGGNQPQHF.

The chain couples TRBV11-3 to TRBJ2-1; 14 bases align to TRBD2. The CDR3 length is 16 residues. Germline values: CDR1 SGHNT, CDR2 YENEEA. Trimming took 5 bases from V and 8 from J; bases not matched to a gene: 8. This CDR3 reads CASSHGLAGGLDEQFF. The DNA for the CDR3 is TGTGCCAGCAGCCATGGACTAGCGGGAGGTTTGGATGAGCAGTTCTTC.